One sample yielded the 28 T cell receptor beta chains listed below, sequenced in a study of blood T cells in healthy people across ages. Sample-barcoded 5' priming and a J-beta primer mix drove a second PCR of 7 to 11 cycles. TCRdb passed the 5' RACE reads through MiXCR, listing each CDR3 protein once. There are some 550,000 distinct CDR3 sequences in the sample; roughly 48% occur only once, and around 25% lies in the top ten. Specimen: blood. The receptors were sampled from a man older than 75 in good health.

The chain recombines TRBV4-3 with TRBJ2-3; D is undetermined. The CDR3 length is 17 residues. V lost 0 bases, J lost 0 bases, and 13 bases lay in between. Looked up from germline, CDR1 is LGHNA and CDR2 is YSLEER. The CDR3 spells CASSQDSAASSTDTQYF. In DNA, the CDR3 is TGCGCCAGCAGCCAAGATTCAGCCGCTTCTAGCACAGATACGCAGTATTTT.

This rearrangement joins TRBV10-2 to TRBJ2-1; D perhaps matches TRBD2 (7 bases). The CDR3 is 14 amino acids. Trimming removed 7 bases at V and 6 bases at J, with 16 bases between. CDR1 is WSHSY and CDR2 is SAAADI in the germline V gene. For the CDR3, the DNA is TGCGCCAGCACTTTCAGGGGCGGGGGCAATGAGCAGTTCTTC. This sequence encodes CASTFRGGGNEQFF.

This clonotype turned up a few times. The chain carries TRBV20-1 and TRBJ2-5; 8 positions agree with TRBD2. Trimming cost V 3 bases and J 5 bases; bases outside gene matches: 8. The germline V gene encodes CDR1 DFQATT and CDR2 SNEGSKA (reference sequence). This CDR3 comprises 14 residues. The CDR3: CSASSPSGPETQYF. The CDR3 DNA follows: TGCAGTGCTAGTTCCCCTAGCGGGCCGGAGACCCAGTACTTC.

This chain uses TRBV15 with TRBJ1-5; tentative D call: TRBD1 (5 bases). Per the germline V gene, CDR1 is LNHNV and CDR2 is YYDKDF (reference sequence). The ends were cut back, 0 bases at V and 5 bases at J, with 5 bases in the middle. The CDR3 length is 13 residues. The DNA of the CDR3 is TGTGCCACCAGCAGAGACAGGGATCAGCCCCAGCATTTT. Its protein is CATSRDRDQPQHF.

The chain combines TRBV3-1 with TRBJ1-5; D gene uncertain. The V and J ends lost 0 bases and 4 bases respectively, with 10 bases between them. CDR3 length equals 15 residues. Germline V gene sequence: CDR1 LGHDT, CDR2 YNNKEL (reference sequence). For the CDR3, the DNA is TGTGCCAGCAGCCAAGATGTCAGTACGAATCAGCCCCAGCATTTT. Its protein is CASSQDVSTNQPQHF.

Concerning this clonotype: One end of the junction does not line up with germline, which may come from a read error. This chain joins TRBV5-1 and TRBJ1-2; 8 bases line up with TRBD1. The CDR3 totals 15 residues. The germline CDR1 and CDR2 sequences are SGHRS and YFSETQ. DNA for the CDR3: TGCGCCAGCGGCTTGGACCCAGGGGGCGACTATGGCTACACCTTC. Protein sequence: CASGLDPGGDYGYTF.

The chain uses TRBV7-2 and TRBJ1-5; no clear D gene. This CDR3 has 15 residues. Deletions cut 2 bases from V and 3 bases from J, with 11 bases between. Germline V lookup: CDR1 SGHTA, CDR2 FQGNSA. In nucleotides, the CDR3 is TGTGCCAGCAGCTTATCGGGTTGGAACAATCAGCCCCAGCATTTT. This translates into CASSLSGWNNQPQHF.

This clonotype was picked up many times. This may be a read error, as it is one base from a much larger clone. This rearrangement joins TRBV6-5 to TRBJ2-5; 9 nucleotides match TRBD2. Per germline, CDR1 MNHEY and CDR2 SVGAGI. This CDR3 spans 15 amino acids. Unmatched junction bases numbered 17, after V lost 7 bases and J lost 11 bases. The CDR3 DNA reads as TGTGCCAGCATGCGATCTAGCGGGATTTACAATGAGCAGTACTTC. Its protein product is CASMRSSGIYNEQYF.

This clonotype was observed a few times. The chain is built from TRBV18 and TRBJ1-2; a weak D match, TRBD1 (6 bases). The germline CDR1 and CDR2 sequences are KGHSH and LQKENI. CDR3 size: 13 residues. The V end was cut by 2 bases, the J end by 3 bases, with 7 bases between. The CDR3 DNA reads TGTGCCAGCTCACCAGGGGGCCACTATGGCTACACCTTC. It specifies CASSPGGHYGYTF. Filled out from reference TRBV18 and TRBJ1-2, the complete variable domain reads NAGVMQNPRHLVRRRGQEARLRCSPMKGHSHVYWYRQLPEEGLKFMVYLQKENIIDESGMPKERFSAEFPKEGPSILRIQQVVRGDSAAYFCASSPGGHYGYTFGSGTRLTVV.

The chain joins TRBV20-1 to TRBJ2-3; D unclear. V was pared by 8 bases and J by 1 base, with 13 bases between. Germline loops: CDR1 DFQATT, CDR2 SNEGSKA (reference sequence). The CDR3 covers 13 residues. CDR3: CSQRGLGTDTQYF. DNA for the CDR3: TGCAGTCAACGAGGCCTTGGCACAGATACGCAGTATTTT.

The chain is built from TRBV6-2 or TRBV6-3 and TRBJ2-1; no firm D call. CDR1 and CDR2 (germline): MNHEY, SVGEGT. V was shortened by 6 bases and J by 7 bases, with 19 bases between the two germline ends. The CDR3 sequence is 15 residues long. The CDR3 coding sequence is TGTGCCAGCAGCCGAGCGCTCCTCCAAGGGAATGAGCAGTTCTTC. It codes for CASSRALLQGNEQFF.

This clonotype was seen at least ten times. The chain has TRBV29-1 and TRBJ2-7; unclear D gene. This CDR3 is 11 amino acids long. CDR1 is SQVTM and CDR2 is ANQGSEA in the germline V gene. The V end lost 6 bases, the J end lost 4 bases, and 10 bases lay between the germline ends. The CDR3 protein is CSVTALYEQYF. DNA of the CDR3: TGCAGCGTAACAGCCCTTTACGAGCAGTACTTC.

J is TRBJ2-1 and V is TRBV20-1, with a tentative D call TRBD2 (5 bases). Germline V lookup: CDR1 DFQATT, CDR2 SNEGSKA (reference sequence). CDR3 length: 15 residues. Trimming removed 0 bases at V and 6 bases at J, with 15 bases between. The CDR3 DNA is TGCAGTGCTAGAGACGTCCCCTATGGGAGCAATGAGCAGTTCTTC. This sequence encodes CSARDVPYGSNEQFF.

J is TRBJ2-5 and V is TRBV7-2, with D hard to call. The ends were cut back, 2 bases at V and 11 bases at J, with 12 bases in the middle. The V gene's germline CDR1 is SGHTA and CDR2 FQGNSA. The CDR3 is made up of 12 amino acids. In DNA, the CDR3 is TGTGCCAGCAGCTTAAATCCCCATGAGCAGTACTTC. Its protein is CASSLNPHEQYF.

CDR3 sequence reads: CASSPWDYEDQETQYF. The DNA of the CDR3 is TGTGCCAGCAGCCCCTGGGACTATGAGGATCAAGAGACCCAGTACTTC. V and J are TRBV3-1 and TRBJ2-5; 7 bases match TRBD2. In germline, CDR1 is LGHDT, CDR2 YNNKEL (reference sequence). This CDR3 region has 16 residues. V shed 4 bases, J shed 2 bases, and the junction held 10 bases outside the gene matches.

This chain links TRBV14 with TRBJ2-5; D unclear. Trimming took 1 base from V and 2 from J, leaving 11 bases between them. The CDR3 runs to 15 residues. Germline CDR1 reads SGHDN; CDR2 reads FVKESK. CDR3 loop: CASSQAPGMQETQYF. In nucleotides, the CDR3 is TGTGCCAGCAGCCAAGCCCCAGGAATGCAAGAGACCCAGTACTTC.

This clonotype has more than one count but fewer than ten. This sequence joins TRBV16 and TRBJ2-7; 9 positions agree with TRBD1. This CDR3 is 14 amino acids long. V shed 4 bases, J shed 7 bases, and the junction held 8 bases outside the gene matches. Germline V gene data show CDR1 as KGHSY and CDR2 as FQNENV. DNA of the CDR3: TGTGCCAGCAGCCCTGGGACAGGGTTGAGGGAGCAGTACTTC. Residues: CASSPGTGLREQYF.

This clonotype was counted a few times. The J gene is TRBJ1-4, the V gene TRBV3-1; TRBD1 is a possible D gene (5 bases). This CDR3 is 16 amino acids long. The germline V gene has CDR1 LGHDT and CDR2 YNNKEL (reference sequence). The V and J ends lost 3 bases and 3 bases respectively, with 14 bases between them. This CDR3 reads CASSQRGRMSNEKLFF. DNA for the CDR3: TGTGCCAGCAGCCAGAGGGGACGGATGTCTAATGAAAAACTGTTTTTT.

About this clonotype: A much larger clone differs by one base, so this may be a read error. This chain connects TRBV6-6 to TRBJ2-5, with 11 nucleotides matching TRBD2. Germline lookup yields CDR1 MNHNY and CDR2 SVGAGI (reference sequence). The CDR3 is made up of 17 amino acids. V was pared by 0 bases and J by 8 bases, with 11 bases of the junction left unmatched. CDR3 bases: TGTGCCAGCAGTTACTCGAAAGAGGCGACTAGCGGGACCACCCAGTACTTC. It encodes CASSYSKEATSGTTQYF.

The chain combines TRBV28 with TRBJ1-1; a possible D gene is TRBD1 (5 bases). Trimming took off 4 bases at V and 5 bases at J, with 14 bases between the two ends. The CDR3 consists of 14 residues. Germline CDR1 MDHEN, CDR2 SYDVKM. CDR3 bases: TGTGCCAGCAGTTACCTTTCAGGGCGGACTGAAGCTTTCTTT. Translation: CASSYLSGRTEAFF.

V is TRBV20-1 and J is TRBJ2-3; 10 bases match TRBD2. Trimming took 1 base from V and 4 from J; bases not matched to a gene: 5. The CDR3 has 15 residues. Germline V gives CDR1 DFQATT, CDR2 SNEGSKA (reference sequence). The CDR3 nucleotides read TGCAGTGCTAGAGGGAGCGGGGGGGCAGCAGATACGCAGTATTTT. This encodes CSARGSGGAADTQYF.

J is TRBJ2-7 and V is TRBV20-1; 13 bases fit TRBD2. Germline CDR1 DFQATT, CDR2 SNEGSKA (reference sequence). The junction had 7 bases not matched to a gene; V was cut back by 3 bases and J by 2 bases. This CDR3 contains 16 residues. The CDR3 sequence: CSARVLAGGAAYEQYF. In nucleotides, the CDR3 is TGCAGTGCTAGGGTACTAGCGGGAGGGGCGGCCTACGAGCAGTACTTC.

The chain is built from TRBV18 and TRBJ2-1, with 7 bases identical to TRBD2. This CDR3 has 14 residues. V lost 0 bases to trimming and J lost 8 bases; unmatched junction nucleotides: 4. CDR1 KGHSH and CDR2 LQKENI come from the germline V gene. CDR3 amino acids: CASSPPAGRDEQFF. The CDR3 coding sequence is TGTGCCAGCTCACCACCGGCGGGGAGGGATGAGCAGTTCTTC.

This clonotype has only a few counts. V gene TRBV7-2 combines with J gene TRBJ2-3, with TRBD2 matching 12 bases. Germline CDR1 is SGHTA and CDR2 is FQGNSA. V dropped 5 bases and J dropped 4; count of bases not matched to a gene: 10. This CDR3 region has 17 residues. The CDR3 region is CASSGASGRALADTQYF. The CDR3 DNA follows: TGTGCCAGCAGCGGGGCTAGCGGGAGGGCCCTCGCAGATACGCAGTATTTT.

As DNA, the CDR3 is TGCAGCGTTCCTCCCGTAGCGGGACCCACAGATACGCAGTATTTT. It yields the protein CSVPPVAGPTDTQYF. The J gene is TRBJ2-3, the V gene TRBV29-1; 8 nucleotides match TRBD2. The germline gives CDR1 SQVTM, CDR2 ANQGSEA. V shed 5 bases and J 2 bases; nucleotides not matched to a gene: 9. CDR3 size: 15 residues.

The chain joins TRBV7-2 to TRBJ2-3; 8 bases are a match to TRBD1. J was trimmed by 2 bases and V by 5 bases; bases with no gene match: 6. Germline V gene sequence: CDR1 SGHTA, CDR2 FQGNSA. The CDR3 extends over 15 amino acids. The CDR3: CASSPRTGNTDTQYF. The CDR3 DNA reads as TGTGCCAGCAGCCCCCGGACAGGGAACACAGATACGCAGTATTTT.

The V gene is TRBV5-1, the J gene TRBJ1-2; 7 bases match TRBD1. Trimming removed 3 bases from V and 5 bases from J; junction bases left unmatched: 4. CDR1 SGHRS and CDR2 YFSETQ come from the germline V gene. The CDR3 loop spans 13 amino acids. This CDR3 reads CASSSTGEYGYTF. In nucleotides, the CDR3 is TGCGCCAGCAGCTCTACAGGGGAGTATGGCTACACCTTC.

J is TRBJ2-5 and V is TRBV24-1; 10 bases are a match to TRBD1. The V gene's germline CDR1 is KGHDR and CDR2 SFDVKD. CDR3 length: 16 residues. V shed 2 bases and J 5 bases; nucleotides not matched to a gene: 7. In DNA form, the CDR3 reads TGTGCCACCAGTGATTCCGGACAGGGGGACCTGGAGACCCAGTACTTC. The encoded protein is CATSDSGQGDLETQYF.